The 19 T cell receptor beta chains in this list originate from one sample, sequenced in a study of control samples from healthy donors and cancer patients. This table comes from immunoSEQ multiplex PCR, and its TCRdb copy is limited to in-frame clones, with some not included. The sample holds 150,000 to 200,000 clones, roughly 92% seen once. The sequenced sample consisted of blood. The origin of the receptors is a man in his thirties or forties in good health.

This sequence joins TRBV29-1 and TRBJ1-1; unclear D gene. In germline, CDR1 is SQVTM, CDR2 ANQGSEA. The CDR3 is 8 amino acids. This chain's CDR3 is CGCPEAFF. DNA of the CDR3: TGCGGGTGCCCTGAAGCTTTCTTT.

The gene calls are TRBV7-2 and TRBJ1-4, with 9 bases lining up with TRBD1. V lost 1 base and J lost 8; bases outside the gene matches: 8. The germline V gene encodes CDR1 SGHTA and CDR2 FQGNSA. The CDR3 consists of 16 residues. The CDR3 sequence is CASSLGNRGRGEKLFF. CDR3 sequence (DNA): TGTGCCAGCAGCTTAGGGAACAGGGGGCGAGGAGAAAAACTGTTTTTT.

This clone turned up a few times. The rearrangement joins TRBV19 to TRBJ2-1; 7 bases are shared with TRBD2. The germline V gene encodes CDR1 LNHDA and CDR2 SQIVND (reference sequence). Trimming removed 3 bases from V and 0 bases from J; junction bases left unmatched: 5. This CDR3 has 16 residues. The CDR3 coding sequence is TGTGCCAGTAGTATCCGGGCTAGCGGCTCCTACAATGAGCAGTTCTTC. Translating gives CASSIRASGSYNEQFF.

The V gene is TRBV10-2, the J gene TRBJ2-1; 7 bases are a match to TRBD2. The V segment lost 2 bases and the J segment 1 base; nucleotides outside the gene matches: 2. The CDR3 is made up of 15 amino acids. From germline, CDR1 is WSHSY and CDR2 SAAADI. The CDR3 spells CASSEDSGSYNEQFF. The CDR3 DNA follows: TGCGCCAGCAGTGAGGATAGCGGGTCCTACAATGAGCAGTTCTTC.

The chain is built from TRBV7-2 and TRBJ2-7, with D perhaps being TRBD1 or TRBD2 (5 bases each). Trimming took 0 bases from V and 3 from J, leaving 15 bases between them. The CDR3 is 16 residues long. Germline loops: CDR1 SGHTA, CDR2 FQGNSA. The CDR3 sequence is CASSLAVGTRNYEQYF. The DNA for the CDR3 is TGTGCCAGCAGCTTAGCGGTCGGGACGAGGAACTACGAGCAGTACTTC.

The rearrangement joins TRBV11-2 to TRBJ2-7; the D is unclear. The CDR3 runs to 13 residues. V was clipped by 5 bases and J by 4 bases, with 12 bases between them. Germline V gives CDR1 SGHAT, CDR2 FQNNGV. The CDR3 DNA is TGTGCCAGCAGCCAGTCCGTTCCTTACGAGCAGTACTTC. This encodes CASSQSVPYEQYF. Combining the CDR3 with reference TRBV11-2 and TRBJ2-7 gives the whole variable domain EAGVAQSPRYKIIEKRQSVAFWCNPISGHATLYWYQQILGQGPKLLIQFQNNGVVDDSQLPKDRFSAERLKGVDSTLKIQPAKLEDSAVYLCASSQSVPYEQYFGPGTRLTVT.

The genes are TRBV19 and TRBJ1-5, with TRBD1 identical over 12 bases. The trim removed 0 bases at V and 1 base at J, leaving 4 bases unmatched. The V gene's germline CDR1 is LNHDA and CDR2 SQIVND (reference sequence). This CDR3 contains 18 residues. CDR3 protein: CASSIEWDRGLSNQPQHF. Here the CDR3 DNA reads TGTGCCAGTAGTATAGAGTGGGACAGGGGGCTGAGCAATCAGCCCCAGCATTTT.

The chain carries TRBV3-1 (or the pseudogene TRBV3-2) and TRBJ2-4; D gene ambiguous. This CDR3 comprises 15 residues. Germline assignment: CDR1 LGHDT and CDR2 YNNKEL (reference sequence). V was trimmed by 2 bases and J by 0 bases, leaving 8 bases between them. CDR3 in amino acids: CASSQYGVAKNIQYF. CDR3 bases: TGTGCCAGCAGCCAATACGGAGTAGCCAAAAACATTCAGTACTTC.

The J gene is TRBJ1-4, the V gene TRBV9, with 7 positions matching TRBD1. V was pared by 4 bases and J by 7 bases, with 7 bases of the junction left unmatched. The CDR3 has 14 residues. CDR1 is SGDLS, CDR2 YYNGEE, per germline. CDR3 sequence reads: CASSLIDRAEKLFF. In DNA, the CDR3 is TGTGCCAGCAGCCTGATCGACAGGGCTGAAAAACTGTTTTTT.

This clone is a singleton in its sample. The V call is TRBV6-1, the J call TRBJ2-5; the match to TRBD2 covers 10 bases. V dropped 3 bases and J dropped 1; count of bases not matched to a gene: 2. The CDR3 has 15 amino acids. Looked up from germline, CDR1 is MNHNS and CDR2 is SASEGT. The CDR3 nucleotides read TGTGCCAGCAGTGACGGACTAGCGGCCCAAGAGACCCAGTACTTC. Translating it yields CASSDGLAAQETQYF.

J is TRBJ1-6 and V is TRBV10-3, with unresolved D. Germline CDR1 and CDR2: ENHRY and SYGVKD. The CDR3 loop spans 15 amino acids. With 7 bases removed from V and 3 bases from J, the gap between germline ends came to 13 bases. CDR3 sequence reads: CAITEGGIYNSPLHF. Here the CDR3 DNA reads TGTGCCATCACCGAGGGAGGAATCTATAATTCACCCCTCCACTTT.

Turning to this clone: Other nucleotide sequences in the sample specify the same CDR3. The CDR3 DNA reads TGTGCCAGCAGTGGTGACTCAAATCAGCCCCAGCATTTT. It is translated as CASSGDSNQPQHF. This chain links TRBV2 with TRBJ1-5; D not certain. Trimming removed 4 bases from V and 4 bases from J, with 8 bases in between. CDR3 size: 13 residues. Germline lookup yields CDR1 SNHLY and CDR2 FYNNEI.

The chain uses TRBV3-1 (or the pseudogene TRBV3-2) and TRBJ2-7; tentative D call: TRBD2 (6 bases). Germline V gene sequence: CDR1 LGHDT, CDR2 YNNKEL (reference sequence). This CDR3 is built from 14 residues. V was clipped by 4 bases and J by 2 bases, with 12 bases between them. CDR3: CASSPNGGTYEQYF. Written as DNA, the CDR3 is TGTGCCAGCAGCCCTAACGGGGGAACCTACGAGCAGTACTTC.

In regard to this clone: An end of the junction differs from the germline gene, which may be a read error. This chain joins TRBV6-2 or TRBV6-3 and TRBJ2-2; D possibly corresponds to TRBD2 (5 bases). The germline V gene has CDR1 MNHEY and CDR2 SVGEGT. The CDR3 is 13 amino acids. CDR3 sequence reads: CASSHGNPGELFF. The CDR3 coding sequence is TGTGCCAGCAGCCACGGGAACCCCGGGGAGCTGTTTTTT.

The chain uses TRBV11-2 and TRBJ1-1; D unresolved. The germline V gene has CDR1 SGHAT and CDR2 FQNNGV. V was shortened by 1 base and J by 4 bases, with 10 bases between the two germline ends. There are 14 residues in the CDR3. The chain's CDR3 is CASSLVSGSTEAFF. CDR3 DNA sequence: TGTGCCAGCAGCTTAGTATCAGGTAGCACTGAAGCTTTCTTT.

The chain employs TRBV6-2 or TRBV6-3 and TRBJ2-7; 9 bases are a match to TRBD1. With 0 bases clipped from V and 5 bases from J, the junction kept 2 bases outside the gene matches. The germline CDR1 and CDR2 sequences are MNHEY and SVGEGT. CDR3 length equals 14 residues. CDR3 region: CASSYSGQGNEQYF. The CDR3 DNA reads as TGTGCCAGCAGTTACTCGGGACAGGGTAACGAGCAGTACTTC.

The CDR3 DNA is TGTGCCAGTAGTATAGCGCGGGGGACTAATGAAAAACTGTTTTTT. Translating it yields CASSIARGTNEKLFF. This chain joins TRBV19 and TRBJ1-4; a weak D match, TRBD1 (5 bases). CDR3 size: 15 residues. Per germline, CDR1 LNHDA and CDR2 SQIVND (reference sequence). Trimming left V 1 base short and J 2 bases short, with 8 bases between.

A single count supports this clone. The chain is built from TRBV19 and TRBJ2-5; D may be TRBD1 or TRBD2 (5 bases each). Germline lookup yields CDR1 LNHDA and CDR2 SQIVND (reference sequence). Trimming stripped 3 bases from V and 2 bases from J, with 13 bases between. The CDR3 spans 15 residues. DNA of the CDR3: TGTGCCAGTAGTATGTGGGGGAGTCCGCAAGAGACCCAGTACTTC. Its protein product is CASSMWGSPQETQYF.

V is TRBV4-2 and J is TRBJ2-1; no reliable D call. This CDR3 spans 16 amino acids. V was cut by 1 base and J by 0 bases, with 10 bases left in between. The germline CDR1 and CDR2 sequences are LGHNA and YNFKEQ. CDR3 residues: CASSQALGFSYNEQFF. CDR3 DNA sequence: TGTGCCAGCAGCCAAGCGCTGGGATTCTCCTACAATGAGCAGTTCTTC.